A single sample gave rise to the 7 T cell receptor beta chains below, sequenced in a study of shared clonotypes between healthy human individuals. TCRdb's copy holds only in-frame clones and misses some; the assay was immunoSEQ multiplex PCR. The sample contains around 2.1 million clones, approximately 94% of which appear only once. CD45RO-negative cells were positively selected for CCR7, leaving out terminally differentiated effector memory CD45RA+ cells. Material for sequencing was naive CD8+ T cells from PBMCs. The receptors were gathered from a man aged 18 to 30 in good health. Some clones in this sample may be carry-over from other donors' samples.

The V call is TRBV27, the J call TRBJ2-3; TRBD1 aligns across 11 bases. This CDR3 is 15 amino acids long. J was trimmed by 9 bases and V by 6 bases; bases with no gene match: 11. Germline V CDR1 and CDR2: MNHEY, SMNVEV (reference sequence). In nucleotides, the CDR3 is TGTGCCAGCAGACTGGACAGGGGGCGCTTCGACACGCAGTATTTT. It encodes CASRLDRGRFDTQYF.

CDR3 sequence: CASSLSQAPNTEAFF. The CDR3 coding sequence is TGTGCCAGCAGTTTATCACAGGCTCCGAACACTGAAGCTTTCTTT. V usage is TRBV27 and J usage is TRBJ1-1, with a possible D match to TRBD1 (5 bases). This CDR3 spans 15 amino acids. CDR1 and CDR2 from the germline V gene are MNHEY and SMNVEV (reference sequence). The ends were cut back, 0 bases at V and 1 base at J, with 9 bases in the middle.

This clone was seen just once. The chain employs TRBV7-2 and TRBJ1-1; maybe TRBD1 (6 bases). The length of the CDR3 is 16 residues. Trimming stripped 3 bases from V and 4 bases from J, with 18 bases between. Germline CDR1 SGHTA, CDR2 FQGNSA. The CDR3 is CASSFPVRGASTEAFF. CDR3 coding DNA: TGTGCCAGCAGCTTTCCCGTGCGGGGGGCGAGCACTGAAGCTTTCTTT.

V and J are TRBV7-9 and TRBJ2-1; the D is unclear. The V end was cut by 1 base, the J end by 0 bases, with 13 bases between. The CDR3 has 17 amino acids. The germline gives CDR1 SEHNR, CDR2 FQNEAQ (reference sequence). The CDR3 DNA is TGTGCCAGCAGCTTAGGTTTCCAATCTTACTCCTACAATGAGCAGTTCTTC. Residues: CASSLGFQSYSYNEQFF.

The chain joins TRBV5-1 to TRBJ2-1; D is perhaps TRBD1 (6 bases). The CDR3 is 15 residues long. Trimming removed 0 bases at V and 3 bases at J, with 10 bases between. Germline loops: CDR1 SGHRS, CDR2 YFSETQ. For the CDR3, the DNA is TGCGCCAGCAGCTTGGGCCAGGGGTACTACAATGAGCAGTTCTTC. Encoded protein: CASSLGQGYYNEQFF.

The chain carries TRBV5-4 and TRBJ2-1, with TRBD2 matching over 8 bases. Per the germline V gene, CDR1 is SGHNT and CDR2 is YYREEE (reference sequence). V gave up 0 bases and J gave up 3 bases; unmatched junction bases: 5. The CDR3 has 16 residues. CDR3 protein: CASSLEPSGSYNEQFF. For the CDR3, the DNA is TGTGCCAGCAGCTTGGAGCCCAGCGGGAGCTACAATGAGCAGTTCTTC.

V gene TRBV27 combines with J gene TRBJ1-2; D is possibly TRBD1 (5 bases). Trimming took off 3 bases at V and 8 bases at J, with 13 bases between the two ends. The CDR3 has 13 amino acids. The V gene's germline CDR1 is MNHEY and CDR2 SMNVEV (reference sequence). CDR3 DNA: TGTGCCAGCAGTTTTGCGGGGGTTCGGGGCTACACCTTC. Residues: CASSFAGVRGYTF.